Following are 32 T cell receptor beta chains from one sample sequenced in a study of regulatory T cells in long-lasting Graves disease. According to the study, TCR beta libraries were built with iRepertoire HTBI primers and CDR3-region Arm-PCR. TCRdb ran MiXCR on the multiplex PCR reads and lists one entry per CDR3 protein. The sample includes 450,000 to 650,000 distinct CDR3 sequences, about 16% of them seen just once. As to time point: newly diagnosed GD, antithyroid drugs for less than 3 months. Extracted RNA from PBMCs served as the source of the TCR library. These data were also filed under a second study, of T cells in Graves' hyperthyroidism and ophthalmopathy.

The starting material was peripheral blood mononuclear cells (PBMCs), obtained at new diagnosis, from a patient treated with antithyroid drugs. Receptor source: a woman aged 35 to 59 with Graves disease.

This clonotype was recorded at least ten times. The V call is TRBV15, the J call TRBJ2-3, with D perhaps matching TRBD1 (6 bases). CDR1 LNHNV and CDR2 YYDKDF come from the germline V gene (reference sequence). Between the trimmed V and J ends, which lost 3 bases and 1 base, there was a span of 20 bases. The CDR3 contains 18 residues. As DNA, the CDR3 is TGTGCCACCAGCAGGGCCCCGGGCTTGAGACAGGGCACAGATACGCAGTATTTT. The encoded protein is CATSRAPGLRQGTDTQYF.

This clonotype was counted many times. This rearrangement joins TRBV20-1 to TRBJ1-6; D perhaps matches TRBD1 (5 bases). From germline, CDR1 is DFQATT and CDR2 SNEGSKA (reference sequence). CDR3 length equals 15 residues. Trimming left V 0 bases short and J 10 bases short, with 16 bases between. The CDR3 region has the DNA TGCAGTGCTAGAGAGGGTCGGGGGGGGAGGTCACCCCTCCACTTT. Translating it yields CSAREGRGGRSPLHF.

A few counts support this clonotype. The V gene is TRBV19, the J gene TRBJ2-7, with a possible D match to TRBD1 (5 bases). The CDR3 consists of 13 residues. V lost 4 bases to trimming and J lost 3 bases, with 10 bases between them. Germline V gene data show CDR1 as LNHDA and CDR2 as SQIVND (reference sequence). The CDR3 region is CASSSAGYYEQYF. The DNA for the CDR3 is TGTGCCAGTAGTAGCGCAGGGTACTACGAGCAGTACTTC. The variable domain in full, completed from reference TRBV19 and TRBJ2-7, reads DGGITQSPKYLFRKEGQNVTLSCEQNLNHDAMYWYRQDPGQGLRLIYYSQIVNDFQKGDIAEGYSVSREKKESFPLTVTSAQKNPTAFYLCASSSAGYYEQYFGPGTRLTVT.

This clonotype has at least ten counts. V usage is TRBV12-3 or TRBV12-4 and J usage is TRBJ1-1; tentative D call: TRBD1 (5 bases). The length of the CDR3 is 18 residues. V dropped 4 bases and J dropped 3 bases, with 24 bases sitting between them. As DNA, the CDR3 is TGTGCCAGCAGTTCCGAGGGGACGGGGTCCGCGGAGGACACTGAAGCTTTCTTT. It specifies CASSSEGTGSAEDTEAFF.

This clonotype occurred a few times. V usage is TRBV5-5 and J usage is TRBJ1-2; maybe TRBD1 (5 bases). Germline CDR1 SGHKS, CDR2 YYEKEE (reference sequence). This CDR3 comprises 14 residues. V lost 0 bases and J 2 bases, leaving 8 bases between the germline ends. CDR3 nucleotide sequence: TGTGCCAGCAGCTTGGTGTGGGACAACTATGGCTACACCTTC. Translation gives CASSLVWDNYGYTF. The complete variable domain, with remaining parts taken from reference TRBV5-5 and TRBJ1-2, reads DAGVTQSPTHLIKTRGQQVTLRCSPISGHKSVSWYQQVLGQGPQFIFQYYEKEERGRGNFPDRFSARQFPNYSSELNVNALLLGDSALYLCASSLVWDNYGYTFGSGTRLTVV.

J is TRBJ2-5 and V is TRBV20-1; possible D gene TRBD2, 6 bases. Germline V lookup: CDR1 DFQATT, CDR2 SNEGSKA (reference sequence). This CDR3 has 16 residues. Trimming cost V 2 bases and J 3 bases, with 19 bases left between them. The CDR3 reads CSARFLRGAGKETQYF. The DNA of the CDR3 is TGCAGTGCTAGATTTCTGCGGGGCGCCGGGAAAGAGACCCAGTACTTC.

V is TRBV18 and J is TRBJ1-1; tentatively, D is TRBD1 (6 bases). Germline-derived CDR1 and CDR2 are KGHSH and LQKENI. The ends were cut back, 3 bases at V and 4 bases at J, with 21 bases in the middle. The CDR3 loop spans 17 amino acids. This CDR3 reads CASSPSLGGATGTEAFF. Here the CDR3 DNA reads TGTGCCAGCTCACCCTCTCTTGGGGGGGCGACGGGCACTGAAGCTTTCTTT.

As for this clonotype: A read error may explain this, as a much larger clone is one base away. The chain uses TRBV28 and TRBJ1-3; D is uncertain. The CDR3 runs 15 residues. Deletions cut 6 bases from V and 0 bases from J, with 12 bases between. Germline V gives CDR1 MDHEN, CDR2 SYDVKM. CDR3 protein: CASSAFCLSGNTIYF. The CDR3 coding sequence is TGTGCCAGCAGCGCATTCTGTCTCTCTGGAAACACCATATATTTT.

The sample holds many counts of this clonotype. The V and J genes are TRBV10-3 and TRBJ1-2; 8 bases map to TRBD1. This CDR3 contains 13 residues. With V trimmed by 10 bases and J by 4 bases, 8 bases remained unmatched. CDR1 is ENHRY and CDR2 is SYGVKD in the germline V gene. The CDR3 protein is CASQGQVSYGYTF. The CDR3 DNA is TGTGCCAGCCAGGGACAGGTGAGCTATGGCTACACCTTC.

This clonotype was seen repeatedly, ten times or more. J is TRBJ1-4 and V is TRBV2; D unclear. The V end lost 8 bases, the J end lost 0 bases, and 7 bases lay between the germline ends. Germline assignment: CDR1 SNHLY and CDR2 FYNNEI. The CDR3 spans 13 residues. The CDR3: CASYTATNEKLFF. The CDR3 region has the DNA TGTGCCAGCTATACAGCAACTAATGAAAAACTGTTTTTT. Filled out from reference TRBV2 and TRBJ1-4, the complete variable domain reads EPEVTQTPSHQVTQMGQEVILRCVPISNHLYFYWYRQILGQKVEFLVSFYNNEISEKSEIFDDQFSVERPDGSNFTLKIRSTKLEDSAMYFCASYTATNEKLFFGSGTQLSVL.

At least ten counts were recorded for this clonotype. The chain carries TRBV7-9 and TRBJ2-3; TRBD2 matches at 7 bases. The V gene end was trimmed by 5 bases and the J gene end by 2 bases; junction bases not matched to a gene: 7. Germline V gene sequence: CDR1 SEHNR, CDR2 FQNEAQ (reference sequence). This CDR3 has 15 residues. The CDR3 loop reads CASSRTGGPTDTQYF. DNA for the CDR3: TGTGCCAGCAGCCGCACGGGGGGACCCACAGATACGCAGTATTTT.

This clonotype was seen at least ten times. This chain joins TRBV3-1 and TRBJ1-2; 7 positions agree with TRBD1. V trimming: 0 bases; J trimming: 4 bases; junction bases outside the gene matches: 2. CDR1 and CDR2 (germline): LGHDT, YNNKEL (reference sequence). The CDR3 totals 14 residues. DNA of the CDR3: TGTGCCAGCAGCCAAGATTGGGACAGCTATGGCTACACCTTC. Translating it yields CASSQDWDSYGYTF.

The V and J genes are TRBV7-6 and TRBJ1-5; D is perhaps TRBD1 (5 bases). Trimming left V 6 bases short and J 2 bases short, with 14 bases between. Looked up from germline, CDR1 is SGHVS and CDR2 is FNYEAQ. CDR3 length: 15 residues. The CDR3 sequence is CASSWGGRGNQPQHF. CDR3 DNA sequence: TGTGCCAGCAGTTGGGGGGGGAGGGGCAATCAGCCCCAGCATTTT.

Turning to this clonotype: Its ends do not fully match the called genes, so a read error is possible. J is TRBJ1-2 and V is TRBV12-3 or TRBV12-4, with D unclear. This CDR3 contains 13 residues. The CDR3 DNA sequence: TGTGCCAGCAGTTTCGGCGGGGAATTTGGCTACGCCTTC. This gives the protein CASSFGGEFGYAF.

This clonotype appeared a few times. V gene TRBV13 combines with J gene TRBJ2-5, with a tentative D call TRBD1 (5 bases). Trimming left V 0 bases short and J 1 base short, with 9 bases between. The CDR3 spans 15 residues. CDR1 and CDR2 (germline): PRHDT, FYEKMQ (reference sequence). The CDR3 region is CASSLGLGLQETQYF. CDR3 coding DNA: TGTGCCAGCAGCTTAGGCCTGGGGCTCCAAGAGACCCAGTACTTC.

This clonotype was observed a few times. The J gene is TRBJ1-2, the V gene TRBV12-3 or TRBV12-4, with D perhaps TRBD1 (5 bases). V was pared by 5 bases and J by 1 base, with 8 bases between. This CDR3 region has 13 residues. CDR3 sequence: CASSAGNNYGYTF. The DNA of the CDR3 is TGTGCCAGCAGTGCAGGGAATAACTATGGCTACACCTTC.

In its sample, this clonotype was seen a few times. The V and J genes are TRBV12-3 or TRBV12-4 and TRBJ1-1; 8 bases fit TRBD1. The trim removed 5 bases at V and 4 bases at J, leaving 9 bases unmatched. The CDR3 loop spans 15 amino acids. The CDR3 bases are TGTGCCAGCAGTCCAGGGGGCGCAGGGTCCACTGAAGCTTTCTTT. It yields the protein CASSPGGAGSTEAFF.

V and J are TRBV20-1 and TRBJ2-7; 7 bases are a match to TRBD1. The CDR3 length is 17 residues. V lost 0 bases, J lost 2 bases, and 13 bases stayed unmatched. Per the germline V gene, CDR1 is DFQATT and CDR2 is SNEGSKA (reference sequence). The DNA for the CDR3 is TGCAGTGCTAGAGATCCGGTCGGACAGGAACTCACCTACGAGCAGTACTTC. Translating gives CSARDPVGQELTYEQYF.

This clonotype was counted many times. The genes are TRBV6-1 and TRBJ1-1, with D uncertain. Per the germline V gene, CDR1 is MNHNS and CDR2 is SASEGT. The ends were cut back, 4 bases at V and 4 bases at J, with 10 bases in the middle. CDR3 length: 13 residues. The CDR3 loop is CASSALGSTEAFF. The CDR3 nucleotides are TGTGCCAGCAGTGCTCTGGGGAGCACTGAAGCTTTCTTT.

There are many counts of this clonotype. This chain uses TRBV18 with TRBJ2-1; 8 nucleotides agree with TRBD1. V lost 8 bases to trimming and J lost 8 bases; unmatched junction nucleotides: 5. Looked up from germline, CDR1 is KGHSH and CDR2 is LQKENI. The CDR3 has 12 residues. CDR3 DNA sequence: TGTGCCAGCAGCCCACAGGGGGATGAGCAGTTCTTC. This sequence encodes CASSPQGDEQFF.

The table lists this clonotype with many counts. The V gene is TRBV5-1, the J gene TRBJ2-1; 9 nucleotides line up with TRBD2. The CDR3 runs 19 residues. Trimming cost V 4 bases and J 8 bases; bases outside gene matches: 22. The germline CDR1 and CDR2 sequences are SGHRS and YFSETQ. CDR3 region: CASSLRSGGPLRPWDEQFF. The DNA of the CDR3 is TGCGCCAGCAGCCTGCGTAGCGGGGGACCCCTTAGGCCCTGGGATGAGCAGTTCTTC.

This clonotype was seen at least ten times. This sequence joins TRBV28 and TRBJ1-6, with D tentatively TRBD1 (5 bases). Trimming removed 5 bases from V and 10 bases from J, with 21 bases in between. Germline V lookup: CDR1 MDHEN, CDR2 SYDVKM. This CDR3 comprises 16 residues. The DNA of the CDR3 is TGTGCCAGCAGTCACCGGACGGGGCTCCTAGGGTCACCCCTCCACTTT. Protein product: CASSHRTGLLGSPLHF.

This clonotype was seen a handful of times. This chain connects TRBV7-9 to TRBJ1-2; no definite D call. Trimming pared 3 bases from V and 4 bases from J, leaving 9 bases between. The CDR3 contains 13 residues. The germline V gene has CDR1 SEHNR and CDR2 FQNEAQ (reference sequence). DNA of the CDR3: TGTGCCAGCAGCTTCGCGGAGACCTATGGCTACACCTTC. Residues: CASSFAETYGYTF.

The sample holds a few counts of this clonotype. CDR3 in DNA: TGTGCCAGTAGTATAGGGCAGGGGAGGTATTACAATGAGCAGTTCTTC. Protein sequence: CASSIGQGRYYNEQFF. This chain connects TRBV19 to TRBJ2-1; D tentatively fits TRBD1 or TRBD2 (6 bases each). There are 16 residues in the CDR3. Deletions cut 1 base from V and 4 bases from J, with 14 bases between. Per the germline V gene, CDR1 is LNHDA and CDR2 is SQIVND (reference sequence).

Many counts were recorded for this clonotype. V usage is TRBV20-1 and J usage is TRBJ2-1; D is ambiguous. The CDR3 has 15 residues. Germline CDR1 and CDR2: DFQATT and SNEGSKA (reference sequence). V was cut by 2 bases and J by 2 bases, with 13 bases left in between. This chain's CDR3 is CSARKASAPYNEQFF. The CDR3 coding sequence is TGCAGTGCTAGAAAGGCCTCTGCCCCCTACAATGAGCAGTTCTTC.

This clonotype showed up many times. The CDR3 sequence is CASSTRARDEQFF. CDR3 nucleotide sequence: TGTGCCAGCAGTACGAGGGCTAGGGATGAGCAGTTCTTC. The V and J genes are TRBV12-3 or TRBV12-4 and TRBJ2-1, with a tentative D call TRBD2 (5 bases). The CDR3 runs 13 residues. The V end was cut by 5 bases, the J end by 8 bases, with 13 bases between.

This clonotype was detected only a few times. The V and J genes are TRBV3-1 and TRBJ2-2; D unresolved. This CDR3 contains 15 residues. CDR1 LGHDT and CDR2 YNNKEL come from the germline V gene (reference sequence). V lost 4 bases and J lost 7, with 16 bases in between. This CDR3 reads CASSPLARGVGELFF. In DNA, the CDR3 is TGTGCCAGCAGCCCCCTGGCCCGTGGGGTCGGGGAGCTGTTTTTT.

The sample holds many counts of this clonotype. The V and J genes are TRBV5-1 and TRBJ2-2; 8 bases map to TRBD1. V lost 3 bases, J lost 7 bases, and 2 bases stayed unmatched. The germline CDR1 and CDR2 sequences are SGHRS and YFSETQ. The CDR3 loop spans 13 amino acids. In nucleotides, the CDR3 is TGCGCCAGCAGCTGGACAGGGAACGGGGAGCTGTTTTTT. Translating gives CASSWTGNGELFF.

This clonotype was recorded at least ten times. The gene calls are TRBV3-1 and TRBJ2-7, with a tentative D call TRBD1 (5 bases). The CDR3 totals 14 residues. V lost 1 base, J lost 5 bases, and 12 bases lay in between. Germline V gene lookup returns CDR1 LGHDT and CDR2 YNNKEL (reference sequence). The CDR3 loop reads CASSQGAGNNEQYF. The DNA for the CDR3 is TGTGCCAGCAGCCAAGGGGCAGGGAACAACGAGCAGTACTTC.

This clonotype came up many times. One junction end does not reproduce the germline sequence, and a read error may be involved. The chain employs TRBV5-1 and TRBJ2-7, with 7 bases lining up with TRBD1. The CDR3 sequence is 12 residues long. Germline V gene data show CDR1 as SGHRS and CDR2 as YFSETQ. CDR3 region: CASSPTGYEQYF. The CDR3 region has the DNA TGTGCCAGCAGCCCGACAGGGTACGAGCAGTACTTC.

The chain combines TRBV18 with TRBJ2-3; TRBD1 matches 8 bases. V lost 6 bases and J lost 3; bases outside the gene matches: 8. CDR1 is KGHSH and CDR2 is LQKENI in the germline V gene. The CDR3 is made up of 15 amino acids. CDR3 DNA: TGTGCCAGCTCCGAAGACAGGGGAGGAACAGATACGCAGTATTTT. It translates to CASSEDRGGTDTQYF. Drawing the rest from reference TRBV18 and TRBJ2-3, the complete variable domain is NAGVMQNPRHLVRRRGQEARLRCSPMKGHSHVYWYRQLPEEGLKFMVYLQKENIIDESGMPKERFSAEFPKEGPSILRIQQVVRGDSAAYFCASSEDRGGTDTQYFGPGTRLTVL.

This clonotype showed up many times. The chain joins TRBV28 to TRBJ2-1; D possibly corresponds to TRBD2 (6 bases). The V gene's germline CDR1 is MDHEN and CDR2 SYDVKM. Between the trimmed V and J ends, which lost 4 bases and 9 bases, there was a span of 16 bases. CDR3 length: 14 residues. CDR3 in DNA: TGTGCCAGCAGTTACGCGGGACTCCTGGTTGAGCAGTTCTTC. It codes for CASSYAGLLVEQFF.